This TCR beta chain was identified in a study of CD8+CD57+ T cells in acquired aplastic anemia. Study overall: Sorted cells (CD4+ and CD8+) yielded DNA amounts that averaged around 3.1 ug. The study's findings and limits: Controls and patients did not differ significantly in CD8+ Simpson's diversity. Shared by patients and controls, 25 to 30 CD8+ CDR3s were abundant in patients.

As concerns this clonotype: The antigen remains unidentified.

Looked up from germline, CDR1 is MRHNA and CDR2 is SNTAGT. This CDR3 comprises 14 residues. The V and J ends lost 4 bases and 4 bases respectively, with 11 bases between them. Genomic DNA served as template for TCR beta VDJ and CDR3 profiling. One entry per CDR3 protein results from TCRdb running MiXCR on the reads. The table lists 250,000 to 350,000 distinct CDR3 sequences, around 60% of them singletons, with 7% to 9% in the top ten. Sequences were obtained from sorted CD4+, CD8+, or CD8+CD57+ T cells (not recorded which) from PBMCs. The rearrangement uses TRBV6-4 and TRBJ1-5; D gene uncertain. This TCR came from a human donor with severe aplastic anemia or a healthy control (not recorded which). The CDR3 spells CASSGASANQPQHF. For the CDR3, the DNA is TGTGCCAGCAGTGGGGCTTCGGCGAATCAGCCCCAGCATTTT.